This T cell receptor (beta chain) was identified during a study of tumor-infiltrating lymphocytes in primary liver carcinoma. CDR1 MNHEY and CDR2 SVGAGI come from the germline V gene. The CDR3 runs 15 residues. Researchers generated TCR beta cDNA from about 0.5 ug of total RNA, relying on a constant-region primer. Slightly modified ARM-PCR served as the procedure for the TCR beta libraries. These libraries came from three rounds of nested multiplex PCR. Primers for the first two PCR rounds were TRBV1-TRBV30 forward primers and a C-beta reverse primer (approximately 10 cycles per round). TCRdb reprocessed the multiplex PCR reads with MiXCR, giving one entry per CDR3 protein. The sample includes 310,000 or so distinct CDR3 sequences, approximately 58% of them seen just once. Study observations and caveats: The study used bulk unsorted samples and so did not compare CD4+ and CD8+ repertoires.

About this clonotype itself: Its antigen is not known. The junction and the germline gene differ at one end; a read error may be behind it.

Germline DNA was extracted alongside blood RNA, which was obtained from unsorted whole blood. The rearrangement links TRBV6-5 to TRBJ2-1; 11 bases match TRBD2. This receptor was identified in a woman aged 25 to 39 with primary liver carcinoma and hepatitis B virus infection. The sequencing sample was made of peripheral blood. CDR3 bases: TGTGCCAGCAGGAGACTAGCGGGGTTCTACAATGAGCAGCTCTTC. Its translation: CASRRLAGFYNEQLF.